In this sample, the clone carrying this TCR beta chain turned up many times. Germline V gene lookup returns CDR1 SNHLY and CDR2 FYNNEI. J lost 6 bases, V lost 7 bases, and 5 bases had no gene match. The CDR3 has 12 amino acids. This record belongs to a study of early T cells in non-severe SARS-CoV-2 infection. TCRdb redid the calling of the 5' RACE reads with MiXCR, one entry per CDR3 protein. The sample consists of approximately 80,000 distinct CDR3 sequences, around 11% of them appearing once. Sample: whole blood, taken at baseline. V and J are TRBV2 and TRBJ1-1; 7 bases line up with TRBD1. The receptor comes from an adult who was a healthcare worker with PCR-confirmed SARS-CoV-2 infection or an uninfected control (not recorded which). Here the CDR3 DNA reads TGTGCCAGCAACAGGGGCTACGCTGAAGCTTTCTTT. As protein: CASNRGYAEAFF.